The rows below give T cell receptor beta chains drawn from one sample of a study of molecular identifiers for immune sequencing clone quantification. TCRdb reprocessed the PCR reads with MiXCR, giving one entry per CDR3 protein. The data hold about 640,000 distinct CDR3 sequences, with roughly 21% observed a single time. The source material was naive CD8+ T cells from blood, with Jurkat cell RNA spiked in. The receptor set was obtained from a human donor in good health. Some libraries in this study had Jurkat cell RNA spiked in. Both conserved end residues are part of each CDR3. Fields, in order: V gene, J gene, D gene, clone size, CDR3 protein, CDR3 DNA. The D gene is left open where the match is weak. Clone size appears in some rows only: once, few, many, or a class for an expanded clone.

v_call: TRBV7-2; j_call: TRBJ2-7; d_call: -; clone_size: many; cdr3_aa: CASSLVSVGDEQYF; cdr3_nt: TGTGCCAGCAGCTTAGTTAGTGTAGGGGACGAGCAGTACTTC
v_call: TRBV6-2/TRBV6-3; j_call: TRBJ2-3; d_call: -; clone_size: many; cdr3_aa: CASSYDLGWSADTQYF; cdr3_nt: TGTGCCAGCAGTTACGACCTGGGATGGTCGGCAGATACGCAGTATTTT
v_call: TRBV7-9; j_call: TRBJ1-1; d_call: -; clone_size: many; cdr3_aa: CASSPRLDMNTEAFF; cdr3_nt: TGTGCCAGCAGCCCCCGCCTCGATATGAACACTGAAGCTTTCTTT
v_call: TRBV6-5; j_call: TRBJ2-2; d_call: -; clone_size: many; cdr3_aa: CASSYDIPNTGELFF; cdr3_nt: TGTGCCAGCAGTTACGATATCCCGAACACCGGGGAGCTGTTTTTT
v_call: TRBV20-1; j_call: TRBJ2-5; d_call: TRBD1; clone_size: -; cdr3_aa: CSAPQGANQETQYF; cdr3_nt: TGCAGTGCTCCACAGGGGGCCAACCAAGAGACCCAGTACTTC
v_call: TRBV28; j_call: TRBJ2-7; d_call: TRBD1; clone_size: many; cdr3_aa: CASSFSGTVTYEQYF; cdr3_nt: TGTGCCAGCAGCTTTTCCGGGACAGTCACCTACGAGCAGTACTTC
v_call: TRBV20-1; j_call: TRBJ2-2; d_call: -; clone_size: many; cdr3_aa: CSARDHEGETTGELFF; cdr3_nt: TGCAGTGCTAGAGATCACGAGGGAGAAACTACCGGGGAGCTGTTTTTT
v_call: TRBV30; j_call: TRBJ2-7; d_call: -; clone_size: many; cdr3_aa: CAWSEAYSYEQYF; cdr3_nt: TGTGCCTGGAGTGAGGCCTATTCATACGAGCAGTACTTC
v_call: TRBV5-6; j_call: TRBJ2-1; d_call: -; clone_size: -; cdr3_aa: CASSLATSQSSYNEQFF; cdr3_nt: TGTGCCAGCAGTTTAGCAACTAGCCAGAGCTCCTACAATGAGCAGTTCTTC
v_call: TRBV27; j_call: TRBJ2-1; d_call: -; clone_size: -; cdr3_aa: CANSSSSYNEQFF; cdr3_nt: TGTGCCAACAGTTCAAGCTCCTACAATGAGCAGTTCTTC
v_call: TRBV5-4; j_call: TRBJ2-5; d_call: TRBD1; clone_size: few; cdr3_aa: CASSLKGQEQETQYF; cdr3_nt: TGTGCCAGCAGCTTGAAGGGACAGGAACAAGAGACCCAGTACTTC
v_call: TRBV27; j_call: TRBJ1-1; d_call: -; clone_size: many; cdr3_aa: CASSITENTEAFF; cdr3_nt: TGTGCCAGCAGTATCACAGAGAACACTGAAGCTTTCTTT
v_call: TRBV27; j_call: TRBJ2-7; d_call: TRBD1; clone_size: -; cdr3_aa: CASSAIDRGLTYEQYF; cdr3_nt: TGTGCCAGCAGCGCAATCGACAGGGGACTTACCTACGAGCAGTACTTC
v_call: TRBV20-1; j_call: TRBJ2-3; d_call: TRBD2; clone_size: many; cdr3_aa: CSARARTSGRPHSTDTQYF; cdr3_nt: TGCAGTGCTAGAGCCCGGACTAGCGGGAGGCCCCATAGCACAGATACGCAGTATTTT
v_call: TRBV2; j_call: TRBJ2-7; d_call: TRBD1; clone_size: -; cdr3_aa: CAGSGDRGPDEQYF; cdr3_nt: TGTGCCGGCAGTGGGGACAGGGGTCCAGACGAGCAGTACTTC
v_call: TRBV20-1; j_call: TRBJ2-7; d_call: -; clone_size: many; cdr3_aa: CSARDGVSYEQYF; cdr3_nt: TGCAGTGCTAGAGACGGGGTATCCTACGAGCAGTACTTC
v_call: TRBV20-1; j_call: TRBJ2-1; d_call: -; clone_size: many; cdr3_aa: CSARGTSRNEQFF; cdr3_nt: TGCAGTGCTAGGGGAACTAGCAGGAATGAGCAGTTCTTC
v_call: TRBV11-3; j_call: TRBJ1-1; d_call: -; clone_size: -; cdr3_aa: CASSLDRGGLNTEAFF; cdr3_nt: TGTGCCAGCAGCTTAGATCGGGGGGGCCTGAACACTGAAGCTTTCTTT
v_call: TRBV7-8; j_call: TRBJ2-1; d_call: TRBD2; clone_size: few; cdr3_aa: CASSLFQRGGPPTINEQFF; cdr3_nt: TGTGCCAGCAGCTTATTTCAGCGGGGGGGCCCACCTACCATCAATGAGCAGTTCTTC
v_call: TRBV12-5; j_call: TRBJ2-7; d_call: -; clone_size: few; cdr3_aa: CASGLVLGTPAPEQYF; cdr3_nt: TGTGCTAGTGGTTTGGTACTGGGCACCCCAGCTCCCGAGCAGTACTTC
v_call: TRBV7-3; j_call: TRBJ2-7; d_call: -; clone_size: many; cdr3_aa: CASSPWGGEQYF; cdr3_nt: TGTGCCAGCAGCCCGTGGGGAGGCGAGCAGTACTTC
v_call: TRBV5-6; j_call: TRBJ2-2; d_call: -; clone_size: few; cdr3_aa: CASSLWLGFTGELFF; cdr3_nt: TGTGCCAGCAGCTTGTGGTTAGGGTTCACCGGGGAGCTGTTTTTT
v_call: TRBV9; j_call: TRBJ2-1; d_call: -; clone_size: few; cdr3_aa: CASSAIPNEQFF; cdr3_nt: TGTGCCAGCAGCGCCATCCCCAATGAGCAGTTCTTC
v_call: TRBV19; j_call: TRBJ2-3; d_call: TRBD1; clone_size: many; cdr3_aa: CASSKGQGTDTQYF; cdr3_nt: TGTGCCAGTAGTAAGGGACAGGGGACAGATACGCAGTATTTT
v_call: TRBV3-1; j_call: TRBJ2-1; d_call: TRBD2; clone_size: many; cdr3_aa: CASIGGGPPGEQFF; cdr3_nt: TGTGCCAGCATCGGGGGGGGACCCCCAGGGGAGCAGTTCTTC
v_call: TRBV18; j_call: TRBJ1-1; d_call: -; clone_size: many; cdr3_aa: CASSPKRWEQGGTEAFF; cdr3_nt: TGTGCCAGCTCACCCAAACGTTGGGAACAGGGCGGCACTGAAGCTTTCTTT
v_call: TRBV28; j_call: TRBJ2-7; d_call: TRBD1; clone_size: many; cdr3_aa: CASSLGQGAVGEQYF; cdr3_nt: TGTGCCAGCAGCCTCGGGCAGGGGGCGGTTGGCGAGCAGTACTTC
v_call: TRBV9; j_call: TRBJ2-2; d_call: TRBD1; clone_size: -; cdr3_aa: CASSFRDRAVGELFF; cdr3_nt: TGTGCCAGCAGCTTCCGGGACAGGGCGGTCGGGGAGCTGTTTTTT
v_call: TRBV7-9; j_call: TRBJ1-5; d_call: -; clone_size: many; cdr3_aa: CASSSGPMGAQPQHF; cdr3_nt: TGTGCCAGCAGCTCGGGACCCATGGGGGCTCAGCCCCAGCATTTT
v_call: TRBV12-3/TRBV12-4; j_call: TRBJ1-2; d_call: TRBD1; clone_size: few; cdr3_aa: CASTATGTYGYTF; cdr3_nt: TGTGCCAGCACCGCGACAGGGACCTATGGCTACACCTTC
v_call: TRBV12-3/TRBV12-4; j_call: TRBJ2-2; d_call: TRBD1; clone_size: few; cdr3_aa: CASSLTGDGGELFF; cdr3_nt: TGTGCCAGCAGCCTAACAGGGGATGGCGGGGAGCTGTTTTTT
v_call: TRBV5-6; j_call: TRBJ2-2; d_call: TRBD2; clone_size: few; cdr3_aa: CASSTKTSGWNTGELFF; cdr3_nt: TGTGCCAGCAGCACGAAAACTAGCGGATGGAACACCGGGGAGCTGTTTTTT
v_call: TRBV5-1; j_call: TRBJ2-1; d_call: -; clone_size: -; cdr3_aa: CASSLVGGEGSYNEQFF; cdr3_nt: TGCGCCAGCAGCTTGGTGGGGGGCGAAGGATCCTACAATGAGCAGTTCTTC
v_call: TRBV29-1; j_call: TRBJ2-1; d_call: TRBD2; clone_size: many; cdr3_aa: CSVVGLAGVDEQFF; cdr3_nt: TGCAGCGTTGTAGGCCTAGCGGGAGTAGACGAGCAGTTCTTC
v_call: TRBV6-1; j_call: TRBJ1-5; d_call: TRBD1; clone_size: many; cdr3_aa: CASSEAWDRDFTQPQHF; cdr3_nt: TGTGCCAGCAGTGAAGCGTGGGACAGGGACTTTACTCAGCCCCAGCATTTT
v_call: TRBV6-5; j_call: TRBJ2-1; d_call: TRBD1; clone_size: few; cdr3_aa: CASSYLGTGNYNEQFF; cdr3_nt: TGTGCCAGCAGTTACCTCGGGACAGGGAACTACAATGAGCAGTTCTTC
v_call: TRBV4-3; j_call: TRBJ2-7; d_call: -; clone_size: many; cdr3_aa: CASSQGSTVYEQYF; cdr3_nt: TGCGCCAGCAGCCAGGGATCCACAGTGTACGAGCAGTACTTC
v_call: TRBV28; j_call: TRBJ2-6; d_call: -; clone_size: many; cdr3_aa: CASSLRGANVLTF; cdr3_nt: TGTGCCAGCAGTTTAAGGGGGGCCAACGTCCTGACTTTC